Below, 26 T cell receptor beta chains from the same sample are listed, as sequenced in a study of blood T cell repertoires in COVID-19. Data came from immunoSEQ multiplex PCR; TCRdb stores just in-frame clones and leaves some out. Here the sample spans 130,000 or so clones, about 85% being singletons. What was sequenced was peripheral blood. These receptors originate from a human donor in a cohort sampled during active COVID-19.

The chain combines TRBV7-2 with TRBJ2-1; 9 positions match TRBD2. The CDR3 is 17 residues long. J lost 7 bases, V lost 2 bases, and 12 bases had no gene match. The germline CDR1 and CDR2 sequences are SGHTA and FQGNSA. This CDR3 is CASSLRLAGSIVNEQFF. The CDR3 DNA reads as TGTGCCAGCAGCTTAAGGCTAGCGGGGTCCATTGTGAATGAGCAGTTCTTC.

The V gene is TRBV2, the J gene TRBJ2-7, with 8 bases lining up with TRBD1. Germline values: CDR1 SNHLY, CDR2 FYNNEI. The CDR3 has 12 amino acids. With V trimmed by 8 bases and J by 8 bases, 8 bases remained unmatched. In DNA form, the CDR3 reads TGTGCCAGCTCAGAAGGACAGGGCCAGCAGTACTTC. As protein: CASSEGQGQQYF.

The CDR3 DNA sequence: TGTGCCAGCAGCGTAGGGGTAGGGGCGGAAGCTTTCTTT. Amino acids: CASSVGVGAEAFF. The chain joins TRBV9 to TRBJ1-1; possible D gene TRBD1, 5 bases. CDR3 size: 13 residues. Germline CDR1 SGDLS, CDR2 YYNGEE. Between the trimmed V and J ends, which lost 0 bases and 8 bases, there was a span of 11 bases.

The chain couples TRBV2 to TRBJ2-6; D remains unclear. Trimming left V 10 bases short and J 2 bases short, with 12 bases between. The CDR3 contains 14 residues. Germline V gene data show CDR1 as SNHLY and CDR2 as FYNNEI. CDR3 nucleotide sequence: TGTGCCACCCAAGCGAACGCTGGGGCCAACGTCCTGACTTTC. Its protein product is CATQANAGANVLTF.

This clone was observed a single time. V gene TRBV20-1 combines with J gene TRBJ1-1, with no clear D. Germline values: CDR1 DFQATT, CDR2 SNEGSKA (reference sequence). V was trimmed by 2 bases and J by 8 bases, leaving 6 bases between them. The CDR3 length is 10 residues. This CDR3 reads CSARSQEAFF. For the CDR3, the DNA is TGCAGTGCTAGATCCCAGGAAGCTTTCTTT.

The CDR3 bases are TGTGCCACCAGTGATGCAAGCGGGAGGGCCGGGTTCAATGAGCAGTTCTTC. Translating it yields CATSDASGRAGFNEQFF. The chain joins TRBV24-1 to TRBJ2-1; 10 bases line up with TRBD2. Trimming removed 3 bases from V and 6 bases from J; junction bases left unmatched: 10. Germline CDR1 reads KGHDR; CDR2 reads SFDVKD. The CDR3 has 17 amino acids.

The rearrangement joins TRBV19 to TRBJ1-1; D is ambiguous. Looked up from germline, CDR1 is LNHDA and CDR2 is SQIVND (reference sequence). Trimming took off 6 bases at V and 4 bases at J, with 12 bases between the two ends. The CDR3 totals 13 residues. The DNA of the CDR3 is TGTGCCAGTAGCTCTCGGAGGAGCACTGAAGCTTTCTTT. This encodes CASSSRRSTEAFF.

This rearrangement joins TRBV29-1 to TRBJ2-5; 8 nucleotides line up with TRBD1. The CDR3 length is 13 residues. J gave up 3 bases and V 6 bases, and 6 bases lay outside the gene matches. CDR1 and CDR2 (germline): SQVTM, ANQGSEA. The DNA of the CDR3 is TGCAGCGTGGCCCAGGGGGCTAAAGAGACCCAGTACTTC. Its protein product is CSVAQGAKETQYF.

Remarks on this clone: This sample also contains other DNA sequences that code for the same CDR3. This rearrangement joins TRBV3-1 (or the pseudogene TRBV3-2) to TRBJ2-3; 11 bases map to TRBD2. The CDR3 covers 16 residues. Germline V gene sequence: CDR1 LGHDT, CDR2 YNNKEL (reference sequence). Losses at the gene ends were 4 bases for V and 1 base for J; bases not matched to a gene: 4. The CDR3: CASSRSGRGGTDTQYF. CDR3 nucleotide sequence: TGTGCCAGCAGCCGTAGCGGGAGGGGGGGCACAGATACGCAGTATTTT.

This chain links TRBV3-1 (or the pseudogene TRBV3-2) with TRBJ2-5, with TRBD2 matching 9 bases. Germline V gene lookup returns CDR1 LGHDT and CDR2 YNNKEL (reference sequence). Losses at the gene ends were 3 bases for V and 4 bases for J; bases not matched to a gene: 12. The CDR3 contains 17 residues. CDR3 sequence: CASSQAGGPRELETQYF. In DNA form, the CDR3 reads TGTGCCAGCAGCCAGGCGGGAGGGCCTAGAGAGTTAGAGACCCAGTACTTC.

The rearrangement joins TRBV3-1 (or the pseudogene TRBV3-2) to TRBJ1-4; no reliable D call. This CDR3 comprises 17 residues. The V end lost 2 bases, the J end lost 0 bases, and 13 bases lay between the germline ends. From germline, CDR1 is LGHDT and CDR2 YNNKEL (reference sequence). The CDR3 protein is CASSQFLIGATNEKLFF. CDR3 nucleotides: TGTGCCAGCAGCCAATTCCTGATCGGAGCAACTAATGAAAAACTGTTTTTT.

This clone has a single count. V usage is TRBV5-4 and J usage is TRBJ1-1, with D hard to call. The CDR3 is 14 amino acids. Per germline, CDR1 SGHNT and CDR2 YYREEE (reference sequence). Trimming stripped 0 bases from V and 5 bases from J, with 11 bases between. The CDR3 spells CASSLAWRETEAFF. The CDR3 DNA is TGTGCCAGCAGCTTGGCCTGGCGGGAGACTGAAGCTTTCTTT. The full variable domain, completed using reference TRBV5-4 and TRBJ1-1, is ETGVTQSPTHLIKTRGQQVTLRCSSQSGHNTVSWYQQALGQGPQFIFQYYREEENGRGNFPPRFSGLQFPNYSSELNVNALELDDSALYLCASSLAWRETEAFFGQGTRLTVV.

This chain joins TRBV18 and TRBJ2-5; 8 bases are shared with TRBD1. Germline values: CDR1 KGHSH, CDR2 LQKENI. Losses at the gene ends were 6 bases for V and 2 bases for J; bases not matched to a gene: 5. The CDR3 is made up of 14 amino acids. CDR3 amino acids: CASSAQGGQETQYF. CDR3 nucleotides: TGTGCCAGCTCCGCACAGGGGGGTCAAGAGACCCAGTACTTC.

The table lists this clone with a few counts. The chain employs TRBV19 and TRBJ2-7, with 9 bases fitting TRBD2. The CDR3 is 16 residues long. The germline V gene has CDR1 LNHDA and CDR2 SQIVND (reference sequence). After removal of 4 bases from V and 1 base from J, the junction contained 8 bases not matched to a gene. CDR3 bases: TGTGCCAGTAGTAACCTCCTAGCGGGGCCATCCTACGAGCAGTACTTC. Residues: CASSNLLAGPSYEQYF.

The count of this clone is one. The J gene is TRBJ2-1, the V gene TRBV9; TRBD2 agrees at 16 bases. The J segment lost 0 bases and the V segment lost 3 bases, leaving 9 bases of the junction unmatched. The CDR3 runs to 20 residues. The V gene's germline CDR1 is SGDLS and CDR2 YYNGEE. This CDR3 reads CASSASGTSGRGGSYNEQFF. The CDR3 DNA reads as TGTGCCAGCAGCGCGTCCGGGACTAGCGGGAGGGGGGGCTCCTACAATGAGCAGTTCTTC.

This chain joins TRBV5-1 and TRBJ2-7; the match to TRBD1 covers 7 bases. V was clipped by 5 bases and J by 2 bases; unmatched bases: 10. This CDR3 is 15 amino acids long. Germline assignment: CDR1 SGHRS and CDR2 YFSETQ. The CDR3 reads CASSPRGPDTYEQYF. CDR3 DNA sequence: TGCGCCAGCAGTCCAAGGGGGCCCGACACCTACGAGCAGTACTTC.

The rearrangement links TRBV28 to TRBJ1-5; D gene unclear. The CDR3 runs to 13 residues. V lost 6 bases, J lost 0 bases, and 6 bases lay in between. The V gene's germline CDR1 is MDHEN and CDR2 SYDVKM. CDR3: CASSTNSNQPQHF. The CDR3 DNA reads TGTGCCAGCAGCACAAATAGCAATCAGCCCCAGCATTTT.

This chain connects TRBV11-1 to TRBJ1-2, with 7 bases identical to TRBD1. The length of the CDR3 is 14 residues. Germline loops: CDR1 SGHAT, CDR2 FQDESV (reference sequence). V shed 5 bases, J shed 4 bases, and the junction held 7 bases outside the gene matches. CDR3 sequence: CASSPPGTAYGYTF. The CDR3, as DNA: TGTGCCAGCAGCCCACCCGGGACAGCCTATGGCTACACCTTC.

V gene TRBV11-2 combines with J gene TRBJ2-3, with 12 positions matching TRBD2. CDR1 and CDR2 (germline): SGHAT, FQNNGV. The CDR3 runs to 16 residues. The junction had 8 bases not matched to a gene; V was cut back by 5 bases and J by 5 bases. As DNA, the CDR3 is TGTGCCAGCAGCCCAGCTAGCGGGAGGGCGGTAGATACGCAGTATTTT. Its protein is CASSPASGRAVDTQYF.

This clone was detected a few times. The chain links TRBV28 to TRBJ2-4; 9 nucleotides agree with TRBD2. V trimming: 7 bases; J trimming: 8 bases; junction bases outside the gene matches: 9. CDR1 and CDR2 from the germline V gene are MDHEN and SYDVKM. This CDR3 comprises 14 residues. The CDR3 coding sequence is TGTGCCAGCATCTTAGCGGGAGAGGGGTACATTCAGTACTTC. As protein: CASILAGEGYIQYF.

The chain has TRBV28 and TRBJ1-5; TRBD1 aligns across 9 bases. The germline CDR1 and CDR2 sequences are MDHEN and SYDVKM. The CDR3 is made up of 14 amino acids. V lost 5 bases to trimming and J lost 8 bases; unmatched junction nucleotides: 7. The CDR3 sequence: CASSPGTGREPQHF. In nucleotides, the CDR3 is TGTGCCAGCAGTCCCGGGACAGGGCGGGAGCCCCAGCATTTT.

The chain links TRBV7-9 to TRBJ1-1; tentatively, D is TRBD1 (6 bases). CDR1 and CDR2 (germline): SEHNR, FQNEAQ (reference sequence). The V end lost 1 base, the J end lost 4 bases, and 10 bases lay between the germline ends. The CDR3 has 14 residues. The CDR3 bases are TGTGCCAGCAGCTTAGTTACAGGGTTCACTGAAGCTTTCTTT. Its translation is CASSLVTGFTEAFF. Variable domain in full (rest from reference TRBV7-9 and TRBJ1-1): DTGVSQNPRHKITKRGQNVTFRCDPISEHNRLYWYRQTLGQGPEFLTYFQNEAQLEKSRLLSDRFSAERPKGSFSTLEIQRTEQGDSAMYLCASSLVTGFTEAFFGQGTRLTVV.

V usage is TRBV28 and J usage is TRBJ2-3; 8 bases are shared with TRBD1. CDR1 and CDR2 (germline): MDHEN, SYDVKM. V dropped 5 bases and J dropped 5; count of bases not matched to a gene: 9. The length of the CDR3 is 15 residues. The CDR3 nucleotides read TGTGCCAGCAGTGGGGCAGGGGGCGCGAAAGATACGCAGTATTTT. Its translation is CASSGAGGAKDTQYF.

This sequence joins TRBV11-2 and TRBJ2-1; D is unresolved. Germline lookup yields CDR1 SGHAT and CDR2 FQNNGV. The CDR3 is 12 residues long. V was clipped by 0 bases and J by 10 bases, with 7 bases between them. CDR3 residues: CASSLDNREQFF. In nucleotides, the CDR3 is TGTGCCAGCAGCTTAGATAATAGAGAGCAGTTCTTC.

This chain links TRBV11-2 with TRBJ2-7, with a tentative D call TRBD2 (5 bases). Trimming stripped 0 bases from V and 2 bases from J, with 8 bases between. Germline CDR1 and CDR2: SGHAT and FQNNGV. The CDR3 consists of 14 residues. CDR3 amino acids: CASSLESGPYEQYF. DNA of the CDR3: TGTGCCAGCAGCTTAGAGAGCGGCCCCTACGAGCAGTACTTC.

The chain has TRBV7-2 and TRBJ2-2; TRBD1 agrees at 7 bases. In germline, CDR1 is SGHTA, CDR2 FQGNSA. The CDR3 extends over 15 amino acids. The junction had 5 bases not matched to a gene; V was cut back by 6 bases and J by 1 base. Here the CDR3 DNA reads TGTGCCAGCAGTCGGGGACAGTGGAACACCGGGGAGCTGTTTTTT. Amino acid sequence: CASSRGQWNTGELFF.